This TCR beta chain was profiled in a study of blood T cell repertoires in COVID-19. The method was immunoSEQ multiplex PCR; TCRdb's version includes in-frame clones alone and lacks a portion of them. The repertoire holds 160,000 or so clones, with roughly 80% as singletons. CDR3 size: 13 residues. V dropped 7 bases and J dropped 6 bases, with 16 bases sitting between them. The germline V gene encodes CDR1 MNHNY and CDR2 SVGAGI (reference sequence). The receptor was derived from a man aged 60 to 75 with acute or convalescent COVID-19. The specimen was peripheral blood. The chain carries TRBV6-6 and TRBJ2-7; D might be TRBD2 (5 bases). The CDR3 nucleotides are TGTGCCAGCATGCTGGGGAGTGCGGCCGAGCAGTACTTC. It is translated as CASMLGSAAEQYF.